Shown below are 18 T cell receptor beta chains from a single sample sequenced in a study of CXCR3-negative and CXCR3-positive naive CD8 T cells. UMI-labeled 5' RACE yielded the TRB cDNA libraries. TCRdb re-called the 5' RACE reads; one entry per CDR3 protein, DNA not given. Here the sample table reports roughly 130,000 distinct CDR3 sequences. Study observations and caveats: The study found more hydrophobic TRB CDR3s in CXCR3-positive naive cells than in CXCR3-negative naive cells.

Their antigens remain unidentified. The sequencing sample was made of naive CXCR3+ CD8+ T cells from blood. Subset: CD45RO-CCR7+CD27+CD95- naive CD8+ T cells expressing CXCR3 (TNR3+). These receptors all stem from a human donor in good health. Some clones in this sample may be carry-over from other donors' samples.

V usage is TRBV21-1 and J usage is TRBJ2-3. TRBV21-1 is a documented pseudogene. The CDR3 length is 14 residues. This CDR3 is CASSRPVVTDTQYF.

The V gene is TRBV15, the J gene TRBJ2-7; TCRdb calls TRBD2, which cannot be checked without DNA. The CDR3 loop spans 17 amino acids. The germline V gene encodes CDR1 LNHNV and CDR2 YYDKDF (reference sequence). The CDR3 sequence: CATSRDFSGTSSYEQYF.

The rearrangement joins TRBV5-5 to TRBJ2-7; without DNA, the TCRdb call of TRBD1 cannot be checked. Germline V gene lookup returns CDR1 SGHKS and CDR2 YYEKEE (reference sequence). This CDR3 comprises 14 residues. This chain's CDR3 is CASSSGTGLYEQYF.

The chain employs TRBV5-1 and TRBJ2-7; TCRdb's D gene call, TRBD1, goes unchecked for lack of DNA. The germline V gene has CDR1 SGHRS and CDR2 YFSETQ. This CDR3 has 14 residues. The CDR3 region is CASSQGQTTYEQYF.

This rearrangement joins TRBV12-3 or TRBV12-4 to TRBJ2-7. The CDR3 runs to 15 residues. The chain's CDR3 is CASSFRGQETYEQYF.

The CDR3 here is CSAWGQSGEQYF. The V gene is TRBV29-1, the J gene TRBJ2-7; the TCRdb call, TRBD1, lacks DNA for checking. Germline V gives CDR1 SQVTM, CDR2 ANQGSEA. There are 12 residues in the CDR3.

J is TRBJ2-4 and V is TRBV29-1; the D call from TCRdb, TRBD1, cannot be confirmed without DNA. Germline V gene lookup returns CDR1 SQVTM and CDR2 ANQGSEA. The CDR3 is made up of 17 amino acids. CDR3 residues: CSVEGQGVGVAKNIQYF.

V is TRBV7-6 and J is TRBJ2-2; TCRdb lists TRBD2, though no DNA is available to test this call. In germline, CDR1 is SGHVS, CDR2 FNYEAQ. The CDR3 is made up of 17 amino acids. The CDR3 is CASSFLVAGANTGELFF.

The V call is TRBV28, the J call TRBJ2-7; TCRdb indicates TRBD2, and absent DNA this call remains unverified. Germline V gene sequence: CDR1 MDHEN, CDR2 SYDVKM. This CDR3 is 14 amino acids long. The CDR3 here is CASSWIGGVLEQYF.

The gene calls are TRBV28 and TRBJ2-1; TCRdb's assignment of TRBD1 cannot be checked, as there is no DNA. The CDR3 totals 18 residues. Looked up from germline, CDR1 is MDHEN and CDR2 is SYDVKM. The chain's CDR3 is CASRRGFLVLKTYNEQFF. The full variable domain, rest sourced from reference TRBV28 and TRBJ2-1, is DVKVTQSSRYLVKRTGEKVFLECVQDMDHENMFWYRQDPGLGLRLIYFSYDVKMKEKGDIPEGYSVSREKKERFSLILESASTNQTSMYLCASRRGFLVLKTYNEQFFGPGTRLTVL.

V and J are TRBV7-9 and TRBJ1-1. Germline CDR1 is SEHNR and CDR2 is FQNEAQ (reference sequence). This CDR3 has 12 amino acids. The chain's CDR3 is CASSSGGGEAFF.

CDR3 residues: CASRVAGGLNEQFF. The gene calls are TRBV12-3 or TRBV12-4 and TRBJ2-1; lacking DNA, the TRBD1 call made by TCRdb goes unchecked. The CDR3 spans 14 residues.

The chain has TRBV5-6 and TRBJ2-7; lacking DNA, the TRBD2 call made by TCRdb goes unchecked. The CDR3 extends over 15 amino acids. From germline, CDR1 is SGHDT and CDR2 YYEEEE. CDR3 region: CASSSGLAFGYEQYF. The full variable domain, in which reference TRBV5-6 and TRBJ2-7 provide the parts outside the CDR3, is DAGVTQSPTHLIKTRGQQVTLRCSPKSGHDTVSWYQQALGQGPQFIFQYYEEEERQRGNFPDRFSGHQFPNYSSELNVNALLLGDSALYLCASSSGLAFGYEQYFGPGTRLTVT.

This rearrangement joins TRBV28 to TRBJ2-3; TCRdb reports TRBD2, a call that lacks DNA to check it against. Germline V CDR1 and CDR2: MDHEN, SYDVKM. The CDR3 consists of 17 residues. This CDR3 reads CASKLTGDYLITDTQYF.

J is TRBJ2-4 and V is TRBV20-1. Germline V lookup: CDR1 DFQATT, CDR2 SNEGSKA (reference sequence). This CDR3 comprises 12 residues. CDR3 region: CSATTTTLAQYF.

The V call is TRBV5-1, the J call TRBJ1-4; TCRdb reports TRBD1, a call that lacks DNA to check it against. CDR1 and CDR2 (germline): SGHRS, YFSETQ. The CDR3 is 16 residues long. The CDR3 reads CTSSSTPGPVSEKLFF.

J is TRBJ2-7 and V is TRBV5-6; with no DNA, the TCRdb D assignment of TRBD1 cannot be verified. The CDR3 is 14 residues long. The germline V gene encodes CDR1 SGHDT and CDR2 YYEEEE. CDR3 loop: CASSHGTENYEQYF. Full variable domain (outside the CDR3, taken from reference TRBV5-6 and TRBJ2-7): DAGVTQSPTHLIKTRGQQVTLRCSPKSGHDTVSWYQQALGQGPQFIFQYYEEEERQRGNFPDRFSGHQFPNYSSELNVNALLLGDSALYLCASSHGTENYEQYFGPGTRLTVT.

The rearrangement links TRBV5-1 to TRBJ2-7. The CDR3 runs to 13 residues. Germline V gene lookup returns CDR1 SGHRS and CDR2 YFSETQ. CDR3: CASSLQAGYEQYF.